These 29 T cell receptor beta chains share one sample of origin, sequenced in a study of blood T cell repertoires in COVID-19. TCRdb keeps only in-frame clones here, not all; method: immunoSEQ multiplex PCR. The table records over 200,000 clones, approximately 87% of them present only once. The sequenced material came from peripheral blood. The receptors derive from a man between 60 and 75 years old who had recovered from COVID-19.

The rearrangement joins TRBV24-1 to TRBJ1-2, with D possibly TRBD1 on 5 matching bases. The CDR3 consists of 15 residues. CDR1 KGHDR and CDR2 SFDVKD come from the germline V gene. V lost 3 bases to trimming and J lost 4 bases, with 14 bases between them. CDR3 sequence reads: CATSDPWRGPYGYTF. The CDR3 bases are TGTGCCACCAGTGATCCCTGGAGGGGCCCCTATGGCTACACCTTC.

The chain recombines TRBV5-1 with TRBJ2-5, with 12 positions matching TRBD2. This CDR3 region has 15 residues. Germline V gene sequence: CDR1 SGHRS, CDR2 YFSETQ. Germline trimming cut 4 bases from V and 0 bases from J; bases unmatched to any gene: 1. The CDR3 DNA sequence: TGCGCCAGCAGCGGGACTAGCGGGTACCAAGAGACCCAGTACTTC. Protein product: CASSGTSGYQETQYF.

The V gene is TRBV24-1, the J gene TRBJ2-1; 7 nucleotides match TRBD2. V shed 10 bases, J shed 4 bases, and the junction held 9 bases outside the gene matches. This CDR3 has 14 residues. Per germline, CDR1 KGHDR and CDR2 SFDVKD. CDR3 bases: TGTGCCACTGGGACGGGCGGGGGATACAATGAGCAGTTCTTC. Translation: CATGTGGGYNEQFF.

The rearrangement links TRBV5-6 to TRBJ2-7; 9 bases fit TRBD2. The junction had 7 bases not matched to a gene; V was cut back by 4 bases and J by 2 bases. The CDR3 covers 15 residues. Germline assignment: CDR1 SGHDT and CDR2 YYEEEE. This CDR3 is CASSPAGGRPYEQYF. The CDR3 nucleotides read TGTGCCAGCAGCCCAGCGGGAGGCAGACCCTACGAGCAGTACTTC.

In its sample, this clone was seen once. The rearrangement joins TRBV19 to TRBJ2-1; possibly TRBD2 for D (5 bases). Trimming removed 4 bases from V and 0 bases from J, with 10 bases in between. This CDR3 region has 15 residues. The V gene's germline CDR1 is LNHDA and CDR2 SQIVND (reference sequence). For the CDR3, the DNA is TGTGCCAGTAGTAGCCCGGGGAGCTCCTACAATGAGCAGTTCTTC. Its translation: CASSSPGSSYNEQFF.

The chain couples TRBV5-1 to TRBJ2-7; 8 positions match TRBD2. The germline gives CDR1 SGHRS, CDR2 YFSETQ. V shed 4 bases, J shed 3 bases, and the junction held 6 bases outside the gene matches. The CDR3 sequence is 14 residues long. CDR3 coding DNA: TGCGCCAGCAGCACGGGACTAGTGGACTACGAGCAGTACTTC. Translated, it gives CASSTGLVDYEQYF.

The CDR3 DNA follows: TGCGCCAGCAGCGGTTCAAGCACAGATACGCAGTATTTT. This codes for CASSGSSTDTQYF. This chain links TRBV10-1 with TRBJ2-3; D not resolved. CDR1 and CDR2 (germline): WNHNN, SYGVQD (reference sequence). The CDR3 length is 13 residues. V was cut by 6 bases and J by 0 bases, with 7 bases left in between.

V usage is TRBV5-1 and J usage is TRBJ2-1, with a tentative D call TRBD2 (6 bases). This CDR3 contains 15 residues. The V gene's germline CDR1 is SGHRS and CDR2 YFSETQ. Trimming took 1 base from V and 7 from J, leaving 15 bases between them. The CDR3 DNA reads TGCGCCAGCAGCTTGAACACCCACGGAGGGAATGAGCAGTTCTTC. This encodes CASSLNTHGGNEQFF.

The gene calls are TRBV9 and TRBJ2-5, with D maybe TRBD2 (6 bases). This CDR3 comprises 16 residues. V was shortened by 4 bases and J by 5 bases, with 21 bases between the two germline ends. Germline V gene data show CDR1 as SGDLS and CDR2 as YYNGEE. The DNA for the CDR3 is TGTGCCAGCAGCCCCCGGGGGAAAAAAGGGTCGGAGACCCAGTACTTC. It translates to CASSPRGKKGSETQYF.

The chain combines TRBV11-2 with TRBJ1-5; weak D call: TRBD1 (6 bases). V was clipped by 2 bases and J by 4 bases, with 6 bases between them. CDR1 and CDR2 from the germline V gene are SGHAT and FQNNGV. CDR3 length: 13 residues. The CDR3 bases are TGTGCCAGCAGCTTAACAGGGAATCAGCCCCAGCATTTT. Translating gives CASSLTGNQPQHF. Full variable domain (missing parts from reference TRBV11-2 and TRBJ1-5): EAGVAQSPRYKIIEKRQSVAFWCNPISGHATLYWYQQILGQGPKLLIQFQNNGVVDDSQLPKDRFSAERLKGVDSTLKIQPAKLEDSAVYLCASSLTGNQPQHFGDGTRLSIL.

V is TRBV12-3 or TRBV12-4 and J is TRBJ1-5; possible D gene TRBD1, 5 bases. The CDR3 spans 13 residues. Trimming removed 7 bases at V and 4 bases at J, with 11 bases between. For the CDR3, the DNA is TGTGCCAGCACAACAGGAGTAAATCAGCCCCAGCATTTT. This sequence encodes CASTTGVNQPQHF.

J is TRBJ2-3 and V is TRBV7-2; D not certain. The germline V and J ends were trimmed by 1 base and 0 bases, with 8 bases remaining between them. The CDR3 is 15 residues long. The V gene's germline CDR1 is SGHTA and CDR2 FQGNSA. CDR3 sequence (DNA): TGTGCCAGCAGCTTAGGAGCCACTAGCACAGATACGCAGTATTTT. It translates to CASSLGATSTDTQYF.

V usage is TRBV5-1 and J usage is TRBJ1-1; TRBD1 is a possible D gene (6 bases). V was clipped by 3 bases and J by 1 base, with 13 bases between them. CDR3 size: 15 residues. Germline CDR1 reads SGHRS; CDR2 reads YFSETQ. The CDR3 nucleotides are TGCGCCAGCAGCTCCCCCGGACAGCAGAACACTGAAGCTTTCTTT. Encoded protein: CASSSPGQQNTEAFF.

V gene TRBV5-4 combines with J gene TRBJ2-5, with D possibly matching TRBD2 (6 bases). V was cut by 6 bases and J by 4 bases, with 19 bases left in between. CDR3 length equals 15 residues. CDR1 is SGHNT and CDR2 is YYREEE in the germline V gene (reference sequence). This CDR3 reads CASTQQKQGGETQYF. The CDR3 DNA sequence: TGTGCCAGCACCCAGCAAAAGCAGGGAGGAGAGACCCAGTACTTC.

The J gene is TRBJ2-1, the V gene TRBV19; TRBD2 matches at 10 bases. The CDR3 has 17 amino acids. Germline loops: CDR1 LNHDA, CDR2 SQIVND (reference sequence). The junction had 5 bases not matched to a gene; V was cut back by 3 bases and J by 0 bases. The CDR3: CASSILSGGSSYNEQFF. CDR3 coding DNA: TGTGCCAGTAGTATTCTTAGCGGGGGGAGCTCCTACAATGAGCAGTTCTTC.

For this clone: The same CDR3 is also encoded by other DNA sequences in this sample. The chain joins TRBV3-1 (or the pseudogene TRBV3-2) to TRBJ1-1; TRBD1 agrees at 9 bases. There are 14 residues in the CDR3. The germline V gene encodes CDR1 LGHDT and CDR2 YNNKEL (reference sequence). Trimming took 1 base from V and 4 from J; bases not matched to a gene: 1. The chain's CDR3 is CASSQGTGVTEAFF. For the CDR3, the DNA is TGTGCCAGCAGCCAAGGGACAGGGGTCACTGAAGCTTTCTTT.

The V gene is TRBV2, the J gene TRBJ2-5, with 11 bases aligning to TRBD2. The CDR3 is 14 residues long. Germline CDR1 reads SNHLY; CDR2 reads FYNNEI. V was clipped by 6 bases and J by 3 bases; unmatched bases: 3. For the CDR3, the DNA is TGTGCCAGCAGACTAGCGGGGGTTAAAGAGACCCAGTACTTC. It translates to CASRLAGVKETQYF.

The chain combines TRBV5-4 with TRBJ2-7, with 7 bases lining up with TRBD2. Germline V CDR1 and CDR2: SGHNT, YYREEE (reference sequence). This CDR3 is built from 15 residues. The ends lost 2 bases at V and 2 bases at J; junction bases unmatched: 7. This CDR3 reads CASSFGAGSPYEQYF. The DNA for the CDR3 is TGTGCCAGCAGCTTCGGAGCGGGAAGCCCCTACGAGCAGTACTTC.

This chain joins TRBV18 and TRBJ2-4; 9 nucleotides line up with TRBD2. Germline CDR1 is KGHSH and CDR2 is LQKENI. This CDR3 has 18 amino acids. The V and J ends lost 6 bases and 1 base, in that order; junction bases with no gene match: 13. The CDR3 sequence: CASSPGSGGPGAKNIQYF. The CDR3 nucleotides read TGTGCCAGCTCCCCGGGTAGCGGGGGCCCCGGGGCCAAAAACATTCAGTACTTC.

The CDR3 protein is CASRGQPTEAFF. CDR3 bases: TGTGCCAGCAGAGGACAGCCCACTGAAGCTTTCTTT. V gene TRBV28 combines with J gene TRBJ1-1; TRBD1 might be the D (6 bases). Trimming stripped 6 bases from V and 4 bases from J, with 9 bases between. Per germline, CDR1 MDHEN and CDR2 SYDVKM. This CDR3 region has 12 residues. The full variable domain, in which reference TRBV28 and TRBJ1-1 provide the parts outside the CDR3, is DVKVTQSSRYLVKRTGEKVFLECVQDMDHENMFWYRQDPGLGLRLIYFSYDVKMKEKGDIPEGYSVSREKKERFSLILESASTNQTSMYLCASRGQPTEAFFGQGTRLTVV.

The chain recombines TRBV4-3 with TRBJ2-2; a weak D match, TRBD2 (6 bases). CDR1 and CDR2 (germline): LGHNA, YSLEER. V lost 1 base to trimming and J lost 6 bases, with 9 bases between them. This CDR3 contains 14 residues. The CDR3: CASSQASGAGELFF. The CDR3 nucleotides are TGCGCCAGCAGCCAAGCCTCGGGGGCCGGGGAGCTGTTTTTT.

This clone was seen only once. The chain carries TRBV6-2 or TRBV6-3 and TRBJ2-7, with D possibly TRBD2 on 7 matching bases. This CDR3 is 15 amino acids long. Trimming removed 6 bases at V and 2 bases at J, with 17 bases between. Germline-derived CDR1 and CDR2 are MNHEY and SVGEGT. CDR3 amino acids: CASSIRSGGPYEQYF. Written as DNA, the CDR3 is TGTGCCAGCAGCATCCGGTCGGGGGGCCCCTACGAGCAGTACTTC.

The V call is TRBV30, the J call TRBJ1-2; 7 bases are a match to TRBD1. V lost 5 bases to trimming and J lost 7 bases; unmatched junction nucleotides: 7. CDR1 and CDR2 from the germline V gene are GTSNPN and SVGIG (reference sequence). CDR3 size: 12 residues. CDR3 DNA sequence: TGTGCCTGGTCCGACAGGGACCGTGGCTACACCTTC. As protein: CAWSDRDRGYTF.

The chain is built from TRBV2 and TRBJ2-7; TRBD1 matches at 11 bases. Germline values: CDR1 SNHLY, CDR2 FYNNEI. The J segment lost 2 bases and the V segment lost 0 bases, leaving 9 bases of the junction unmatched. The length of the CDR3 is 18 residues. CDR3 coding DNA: TGTGCCAGCAGTGAAGCGGTATTTTGGGACAGGGGGACCTACGAGCAGTACTTC. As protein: CASSEAVFWDRGTYEQYF.

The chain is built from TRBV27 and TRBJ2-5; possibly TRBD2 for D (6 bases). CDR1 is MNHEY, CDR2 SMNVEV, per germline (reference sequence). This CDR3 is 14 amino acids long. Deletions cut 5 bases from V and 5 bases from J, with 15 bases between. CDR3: CASSQYTSTETQYF. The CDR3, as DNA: TGTGCCAGCAGTCAATACACTAGCACGGAGACCCAGTACTTC.

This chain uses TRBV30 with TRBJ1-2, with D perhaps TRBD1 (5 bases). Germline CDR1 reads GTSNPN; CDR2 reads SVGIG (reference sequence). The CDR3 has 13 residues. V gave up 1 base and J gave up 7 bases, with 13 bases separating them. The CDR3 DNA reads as TGTGCCTGGAGTGGGGGTCAAGGGGCTGGCTACACCTTC. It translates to CAWSGGQGAGYTF.

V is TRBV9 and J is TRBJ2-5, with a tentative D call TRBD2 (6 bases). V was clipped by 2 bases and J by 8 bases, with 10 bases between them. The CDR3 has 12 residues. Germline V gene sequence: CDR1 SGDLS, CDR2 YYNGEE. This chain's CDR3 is CASSVEGGTQYF. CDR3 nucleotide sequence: TGTGCCAGCAGCGTGGAGGGAGGAACCCAGTACTTC.

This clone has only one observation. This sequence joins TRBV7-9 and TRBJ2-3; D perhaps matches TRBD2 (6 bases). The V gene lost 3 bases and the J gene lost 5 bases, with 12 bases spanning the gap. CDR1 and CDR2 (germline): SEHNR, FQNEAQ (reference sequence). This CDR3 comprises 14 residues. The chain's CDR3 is CASSFGTPGDTQYF. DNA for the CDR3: TGTGCCAGCAGCTTTGGGACTCCGGGAGATACGCAGTATTTT.

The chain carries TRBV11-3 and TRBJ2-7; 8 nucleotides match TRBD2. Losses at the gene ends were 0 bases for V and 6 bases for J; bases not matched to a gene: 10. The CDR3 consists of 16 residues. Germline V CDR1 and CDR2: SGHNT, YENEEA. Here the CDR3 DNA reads TGTGCCAGCAGCTTAGATCAATCAGCGGGGGCCGGCGAGCAGTACTTC. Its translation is CASSLDQSAGAGEQYF.